The T cell receptor (beta chain) described here comes from a study of T cells in Graves' hyperthyroidism and ophthalmopathy. Whole-study results and caveats: Ophthalmopathy was predicted by the model a median of about 6.7 months ahead of onset. A model of 13 V-J pairs discriminated ophthalmopathy from stable hyperthyroidism.

From RNA transcripts, TCR beta CDR3 regions were amplified. HTBI primers were employed in a first-round RT-PCR of the TCR CDR3. Each CDR3 protein is one row after TCRdb ran MiXCR on the multiplex PCR reads. The data hold around 300,000 distinct CDR3 sequences, with 13% observed a single time. Newly diagnosed hyperthyroidism patients aged 18 to 65 years had disease lasting under 2 months. This blood was taken when hyperthyroidism was first diagnosed, before any ophthalmopathy symptoms existed. This CDR3 is built from 14 residues. Germline CDR1 is SGHKS and CDR2 is YYEKEE (reference sequence). As regards this clonotype: Its antigen is undetermined. The junction does not match germline at one end; this may be a read error.

The J gene is TRBJ2-1, the V gene TRBV5-5, with D unclear. The material sequenced was blood. This receptor was obtained from a woman in her 30s with Graves' hyperthyroidism that later progressed to Graves' ophthalmopathy. CDR3 sequence (DNA): TGTACCAGCAGCTTGCTAGTTTCGAACAATGAGCAGTTCTTC. Its protein is CTSSLLVSNNEQFF.